The 28 T cell receptor beta chains listed next were all sequenced from one sample in a study of cytomegalovirus exposure and HLA in healthy donors. Using immunoSEQ multiplex PCR, the repertoire was profiled, and TCRdb retains in-frame clones only, with some absent. This sample yields roughly 90,000 clones, of which approximately 93% are seen a single time; 1.1% belongs to the top ten. The sample comprised PBMCs. These receptors were collected from a woman in her twenties or thirties in good health and CMV-seropositive.

The rearrangement links TRBV29-1 to TRBJ2-2; tentatively, D is TRBD1 (6 bases). CDR1 and CDR2 from the germline V gene are SQVTM and ANQGSEA. With 6 bases removed from V and 0 bases from J, the gap between germline ends came to 11 bases. The CDR3 length is 14 residues. The DNA of the CDR3 is TGCAGCGTCGATGACAGGCCGAACACCGGGGAGCTGTTTTTT. This translates into CSVDDRPNTGELFF.

The V and J genes are TRBV10-3 and TRBJ2-7, with 10 positions matching TRBD2. The CDR3 sequence is 13 residues long. From germline, CDR1 is ENHRY and CDR2 SYGVKD. After removal of 9 bases from V and 0 bases from J, the junction contained 2 bases not matched to a gene. Here the CDR3 reads CAMTSGPSYEQYF. In DNA, the CDR3 is TGTGCCATGACTAGCGGGCCCTCCTACGAGCAGTACTTC.

The gene calls are TRBV4-2 and TRBJ2-7; D possibly corresponds to TRBD2 (6 bases). This CDR3 spans 14 amino acids. Germline V gene sequence: CDR1 LGHNA, CDR2 YNFKEQ. The V end lost 4 bases, the J end lost 6 bases, and 16 bases lay between the germline ends. CDR3 nucleotide sequence: TGTGCCAGCAGCCTTATAATCGGGGACTTCGAGCAGTACTTC. It specifies CASSLIIGDFEQYF.

The V and J genes are TRBV5-1 and TRBJ2-3; unclear D gene. The CDR3 has 15 amino acids. V lost 7 bases and J 4 bases, leaving 19 bases between the germline ends. Germline lookup yields CDR1 SGHRS and CDR2 YFSETQ. The CDR3 nucleotides are TGCGCCAGCCAAACCCACTCTGCTCGGGCAGATACGCAGTATTTT. This codes for CASQTHSARADTQYF.

The chain carries TRBV4-3 and TRBJ2-3; 13 bases line up with TRBD2. The V gene end was trimmed by 4 bases and the J gene end by 6 bases; junction bases not matched to a gene: 19. CDR3 length: 20 amino acids. CDR1 and CDR2 (germline): LGHNA, YSLEER. DNA of the CDR3: TGCGCCAGCAGCCCCCGACTAGCGGGAGGACTCAAGGTCCCCTCGGATACGCAGTATTTT. It is translated as CASSPRLAGGLKVPSDTQYF.

The V and J genes are TRBV21-1 and TRBJ2-7; no check of the table's D call, TRBD2, against the DNA was made. TRBV21-1 is an annotated pseudogene. CDR3 length: 14 amino acids. The CDR3: CASSKGTSGSEQYF. The CDR3 region has the DNA TGTGCCAGCAGCAAAGGGACTAGCGGGAGCGAGCAGTACTTC.

The V call is TRBV28, the J call TRBJ1-1; 7 nucleotides agree with TRBD1. The V gene end was trimmed by 1 base and the J gene end by 5 bases; junction bases not matched to a gene: 10. The CDR3 runs 16 residues. Germline CDR1 reads MDHEN; CDR2 reads SYDVKM. The CDR3 DNA is TGTGCCAGCAGTTTATTCTGGCAGGGGGGAAATACTGAAGCTTTCTTT. Its translation is CASSLFWQGGNTEAFF.

The gene calls are TRBV27 and TRBJ2-3; TRBD2 matches 9 bases. J lost 1 base, V lost 3 bases, and 11 bases had no gene match. Germline CDR1 MNHEY, CDR2 SMNVEV (reference sequence). The CDR3 has 18 residues. In DNA form, the CDR3 reads TGTGCCAGCAGTTTCCGGACTAGCGCCGTGGGTGGCACAGATACGCAGTATTTT. Translating gives CASSFRTSAVGGTDTQYF.

The chain joins TRBV5-1 to TRBJ2-5; no clear D gene. Trimming removed 3 bases from V and 4 bases from J, with 10 bases in between. This CDR3 has 13 residues. The germline V gene has CDR1 SGHRS and CDR2 YFSETQ. CDR3 DNA: TGCGCCAGCAGCTCAGGCCAGACAGAGACCCAGTACTTC. This encodes CASSSGQTETQYF.

CDR3 DNA sequence: TGTGCCAGCAGTACTAGCGGGACTGTCCACGAGCAGTACTTC. Its protein is CASSTSGTVHEQYF. This sequence joins TRBV27 and TRBJ2-7; TRBD2 agrees at 10 bases. Trimming removed 5 bases from V and 5 bases from J; junction bases left unmatched: 6. The CDR3 is made up of 14 amino acids. Germline CDR1 and CDR2: MNHEY and SMNVEV (reference sequence).

This chain joins TRBV19 and TRBJ1-1; 7 nucleotides line up with TRBD1. Germline assignment: CDR1 LNHDA and CDR2 SQIVND (reference sequence). V was clipped by 4 bases and J by 1 base; unmatched bases: 6. There are 15 residues in the CDR3. The CDR3: CASSTDRAPNTEAFF. The DNA of the CDR3 is TGTGCCAGTAGTACCGACAGGGCGCCGAACACTGAAGCTTTCTTT.

The V call is TRBV4-1, the J call TRBJ2-3; a possible D gene is TRBD2 (6 bases). The CDR3 totals 16 residues. The ends were cut back, 2 bases at V and 1 base at J, with 13 bases in the middle. Germline values: CDR1 MGHRA, CDR2 YSYEKL. The CDR3 reads CASSQIGRSGTDTQYF. CDR3 nucleotide sequence: TGCGCCAGCAGCCAAATCGGGAGAAGCGGCACAGATACGCAGTATTTT.

The V gene is TRBV29-1, the J gene TRBJ2-7; the D gene is possibly TRBD1 (6 bases). The ends were cut back, 4 bases at V and 2 bases at J, with 18 bases in the middle. Germline CDR1 and CDR2: SQVTM and ANQGSEA. The CDR3 sequence is 15 residues long. The CDR3 nucleotides read TGCAGCGTTGCCTACAGGGCCGAAGTACCCTACGAGCAGTACTTC. Its translation: CSVAYRAEVPYEQYF.

V is TRBV7-2 and J is TRBJ1-2; 10 bases map to TRBD1. The CDR3 spans 17 residues. Germline V lookup: CDR1 SGHTA, CDR2 FQGNSA. V was pared by 5 bases and J by 4 bases, with 13 bases of the junction left unmatched. The CDR3 sequence is CASSEWTGGVSSYGYTF. The CDR3 DNA is TGTGCCAGCAGCGAATGGACAGGGGGAGTATCTTCCTATGGCTACACCTTC.

The chain links TRBV28 to TRBJ1-5; maybe TRBD1 (6 bases). From germline, CDR1 is MDHEN and CDR2 SYDVKM. The CDR3 extends over 16 amino acids. Trimming took 7 bases from V and 6 from J, leaving 22 bases between them. The CDR3 DNA sequence: TGTGCCAGCACCGTCCTGAGGGTGGGGGCAGGTCAGCCCCAGCATTTT. The encoded protein is CASTVLRVGAGQPQHF.

This clone was found once. V and J are TRBV30 and TRBJ1-5; D unresolved. V was trimmed by 1 base and J by 2 bases, leaving 15 bases between them. The germline CDR1 and CDR2 sequences are GTSNPN and SVGIG (reference sequence). The CDR3 contains 16 residues. CDR3 loop: CAWSEWADGGNQPQHF. DNA of the CDR3: TGTGCCTGGAGTGAATGGGCAGACGGGGGCAATCAGCCCCAGCATTTT.

This chain uses TRBV7-2 with TRBJ1-5; 9 nucleotides match TRBD1. Germline CDR1 and CDR2: SGHTA and FQGNSA. With V trimmed by 1 base and J by 5 bases, 9 bases remained unmatched. The CDR3 consists of 17 residues. Written as DNA, the CDR3 is TGTGCCAGCAGCTTAGTAGTGGGACAGGGAACTGATCAGCCCCAGCATTTT. Translation: CASSLVVGQGTDQPQHF.

The chain links TRBV28 to TRBJ1-1; 8 bases are a match to TRBD1. V trimming: 3 bases; J trimming: 6 bases; junction bases outside the gene matches: 6. Germline loops: CDR1 MDHEN, CDR2 SYDVKM. The CDR3 is made up of 14 amino acids. In nucleotides, the CDR3 is TGTGCCAGCAGTTTGGACAGGGAGATTTCTGAAGCTTTCTTT. It yields the protein CASSLDREISEAFF.

J is TRBJ2-2 and V is TRBV4-3; D ambiguous. Looked up from germline, CDR1 is LGHNA and CDR2 is YSLEER. V gave up 0 bases and J gave up 3 bases, with 5 bases separating them. The CDR3 totals 14 residues. The CDR3 coding sequence is TGCGCCAGCAGCCAAGACCCTCACACCGGGGAGCTGTTTTTT. Protein sequence: CASSQDPHTGELFF.

This sequence joins TRBV9 and TRBJ2-2; TRBD2 matches 8 bases. The germline CDR1 and CDR2 sequences are SGDLS and YYNGEE. The V and J ends lost 0 bases and 7 bases, in that order; junction bases with no gene match: 14. The CDR3 contains 18 residues. The CDR3 region is CASSVALSGMAGGGELFF. The CDR3 coding sequence is TGTGCCAGCAGCGTAGCCCTTAGCGGGATGGCGGGGGGCGGGGAGCTGTTTTTT.

Note on this clone: The junction departs from the called germline gene at one end, perhaps through a read error. V and J are TRBV6-5 and TRBJ2-5; 11 bases map to TRBD2. CDR1 MNHEY and CDR2 SVGAGI come from the germline V gene. The CDR3 runs 15 residues. The chain's CDR3 is CASRPGLAVQGTQYF. DNA for the CDR3: TGTGCCAGCAGACCGGGACTAGCGGTACAAGGGACCCAGTACTTC.

The rearrangement uses TRBV7-2 and TRBJ2-7; D gene unclear. This CDR3 has 14 amino acids. Germline loops: CDR1 SGHTA, CDR2 FQGNSA. The V and J ends lost 4 bases and 6 bases respectively, with 16 bases between them. The CDR3 sequence: CASSSLLYSGEQYF. In DNA form, the CDR3 reads TGTGCCAGCAGCTCCCTTCTTTATTCGGGCGAGCAGTACTTC.

The CDR3 sequence: CASSGGQGWTEAFF. CDR3 nucleotide sequence: TGTGCCAGCAGCGGTGGACAGGGGTGGACTGAAGCTTTCTTT. The rearrangement uses TRBV7-2 and TRBJ1-1; 9 nucleotides align to TRBD1. The CDR3 loop spans 14 amino acids. Germline values: CDR1 SGHTA, CDR2 FQGNSA. V was pared by 5 bases and J by 5 bases, with 6 bases of the junction left unmatched. The entire variable domain, with the rest obtained from reference TRBV7-2 and TRBJ1-1, is as follows: GAGVSQSPSNKVTEKGKDVELRCDPISGHTALYWYRQSLGQGLEFLIYFQGNSAPDKSGLPSDRFSAERTGGSVSTLTIQRTQQEDSAVYLCASSGGQGWTEAFFGQGTRLTVV.

The V gene is TRBV2, the J gene TRBJ2-7, with 7 bases matching TRBD2. The germline gives CDR1 SNHLY, CDR2 FYNNEI. This CDR3 is built from 17 residues. The V and J ends lost 5 bases and 2 bases, in that order; junction bases with no gene match: 15. The CDR3 is CASSPWVGGRSPYEQYF. CDR3 DNA: TGTGCCAGCAGTCCCTGGGTGGGAGGGAGGTCCCCCTACGAGCAGTACTTC.

This sequence joins TRBV21-1 and TRBJ2-5; the table's D call, TRBD1, was not checked against the DNA. TRBV21-1 is annotated as a pseudogene. This CDR3 is built from 17 residues. The CDR3 DNA reads as TGTGCCAGCAGCAAAGGGGGACAGGGATTGGGCCAGGAGACCCAGTACTTC. Translation gives CASSKGGQGLGQETQYF.

This clone was seen more than once but under ten times. The V call is TRBV27, the J call TRBJ1-2; 9 bases match TRBD1. J lost 8 bases, V lost 0 bases, and 1 base had no gene match. This CDR3 region has 13 residues. Germline assignment: CDR1 MNHEY and CDR2 SMNVEV (reference sequence). CDR3: CASSLSGTGGYTF. CDR3 in DNA: TGTGCCAGCAGTTTATCCGGGACAGGGGGCTACACCTTC.

This clone occurred once. This rearrangement joins TRBV15 to TRBJ2-7; possibly TRBD1 for D (5 bases). The CDR3 has 13 residues. Trimming took off 0 bases at V and 3 bases at J, with 6 bases between the two ends. CDR1 is LNHNV and CDR2 is YYDKDF in the germline V gene (reference sequence). In DNA form, the CDR3 reads TGTGCCACCAGCAGAGACCAGGGCTACGAGCAGTACTTC. As protein: CATSRDQGYEQYF. The entire variable domain, with the rest obtained from reference TRBV15 and TRBJ2-7, is as follows: DAMVIQNPRYQVTQFGKPVTLSCSQTLNHNVMYWYQQKSSQAPKLLFHYYDKDFNNEADTPDNFQSRRPNTSFCFLDIRSPGLGDTAMYLCATSRDQGYEQYFGPGTRLTVT.

The chain is built from TRBV19 and TRBJ1-4; the match to TRBD1 covers 7 bases. V gave up 6 bases and J gave up 5 bases; unmatched junction bases: 12. Germline CDR1 is LNHDA and CDR2 is SQIVND (reference sequence). The CDR3 loop spans 16 amino acids. Here the CDR3 DNA reads TGTGCCAGTAGCAGATACCTCAGGGGGGTGAATGAAAAACTGTTTTTT. It specifies CASSRYLRGVNEKLFF.